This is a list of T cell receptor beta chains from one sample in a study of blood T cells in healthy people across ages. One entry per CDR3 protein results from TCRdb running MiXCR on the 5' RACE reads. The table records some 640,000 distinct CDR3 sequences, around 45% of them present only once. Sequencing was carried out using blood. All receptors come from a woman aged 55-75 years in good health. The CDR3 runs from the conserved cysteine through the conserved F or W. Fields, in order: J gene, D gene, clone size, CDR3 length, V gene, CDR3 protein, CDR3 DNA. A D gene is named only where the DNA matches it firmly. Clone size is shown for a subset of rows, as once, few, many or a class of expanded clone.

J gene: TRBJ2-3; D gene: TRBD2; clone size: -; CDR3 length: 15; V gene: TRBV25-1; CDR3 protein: CASSESRAGGDTQYF; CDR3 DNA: TGTGCCAGCAGTGAATCCAGGGCGGGAGGTGATACGCAGTATTTT
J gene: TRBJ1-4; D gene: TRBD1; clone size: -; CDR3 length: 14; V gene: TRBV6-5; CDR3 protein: CASSPRTGGEKLFF; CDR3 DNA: TGTGCCAGCAGTCCTAGGACAGGCGGCGAAAAACTGTTTTTT
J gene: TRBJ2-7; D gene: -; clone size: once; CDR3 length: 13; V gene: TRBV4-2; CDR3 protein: CASSQALHYEQYF; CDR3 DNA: TGTGCCAGCAGCCAAGCTCTACACTACGAGCAGTACTTC
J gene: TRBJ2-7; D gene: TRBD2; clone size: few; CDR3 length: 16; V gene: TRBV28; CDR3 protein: CASSLRLAGAHYEQYF; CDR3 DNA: TGTGCCAGCAGTTTACGCCTAGCGGGAGCCCACTACGAGCAGTACTTC
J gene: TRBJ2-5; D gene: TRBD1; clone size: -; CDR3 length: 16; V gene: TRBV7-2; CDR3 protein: CASSLATGAFNNEQYF; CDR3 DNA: TGTGCCAGCAGCCTTGCGACAGGGGCGTTTAACAATGAGCAGTACTTC
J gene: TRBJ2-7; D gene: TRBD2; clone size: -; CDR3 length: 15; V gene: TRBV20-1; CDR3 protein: CSAIGSSGNSYEQYF; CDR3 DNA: TGCAGTGCTATCGGGTCTAGCGGGAATAGTTACGAGCAGTACTTC
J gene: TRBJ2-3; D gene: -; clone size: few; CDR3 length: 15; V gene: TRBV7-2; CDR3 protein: CASSLIATTSDTQYF; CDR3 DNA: TGTGCCAGCAGCTTAATAGCCACGACTTCAGATACGCAGTATTTT
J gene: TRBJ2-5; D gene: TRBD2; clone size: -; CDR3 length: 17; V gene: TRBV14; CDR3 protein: CASSLTRLLSGEETQYF; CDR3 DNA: TGTGCCAGCAGCCTAACCCGGCTACTAAGCGGGGAAGAGACCCAGTACTTC
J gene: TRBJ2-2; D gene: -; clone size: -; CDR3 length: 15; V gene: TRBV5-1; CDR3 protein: CASSSRGVDTGELFF; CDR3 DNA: TGCGCCAGCAGCTCCCGAGGGGTGGACACCGGGGAGCTGTTTTTT
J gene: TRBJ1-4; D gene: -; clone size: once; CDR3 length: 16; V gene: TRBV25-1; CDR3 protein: CASSVSSTPTNEKLFF; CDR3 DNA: TGTGCCAGCAGTGTTAGTAGCACCCCAACAAATGAAAAACTGTTTTTT
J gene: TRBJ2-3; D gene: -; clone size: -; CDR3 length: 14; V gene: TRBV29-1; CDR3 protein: CSVERGTGTDTQYF; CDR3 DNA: TGCAGCGTTGAAAGGGGTACGGGCACAGATACGCAGTATTTT
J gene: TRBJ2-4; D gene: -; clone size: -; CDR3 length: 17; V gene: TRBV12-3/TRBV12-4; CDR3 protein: CASSDRRGGVGKNIQYF; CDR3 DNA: TGTGCCAGCAGTGACAGGAGGGGGGGGGTTGGCAAAAACATTCAGTACTTC
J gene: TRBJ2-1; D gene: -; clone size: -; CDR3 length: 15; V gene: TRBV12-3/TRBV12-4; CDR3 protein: CASRAGTGGYNEQFF; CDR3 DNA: TGTGCCAGCAGGGCCGGGACTGGAGGGTACAATGAGCAGTTCTTC
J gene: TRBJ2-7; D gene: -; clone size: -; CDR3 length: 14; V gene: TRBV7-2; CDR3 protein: CASSLVGIKYEQYF; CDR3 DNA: TGTGCCAGCAGCTTAGTCGGGATAAAATACGAGCAGTACTTC
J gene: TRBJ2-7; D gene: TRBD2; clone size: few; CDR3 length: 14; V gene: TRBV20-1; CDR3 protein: CSARGLAGDYEQYF; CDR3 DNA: TGCAGTGCTCGGGGACTAGCGGGAGACTACGAGCAGTACTTC
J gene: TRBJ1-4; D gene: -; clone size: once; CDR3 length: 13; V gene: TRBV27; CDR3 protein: CASSLGGASKLFF; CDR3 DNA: TGTGCCAGCAGTTTAGGGGGGGCATCAAAACTGTTTTTT
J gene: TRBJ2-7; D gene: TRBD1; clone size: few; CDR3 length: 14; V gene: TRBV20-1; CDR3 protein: CSADRTGISDEQYF; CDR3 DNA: TGCAGTGCCGATCGGACAGGTATTTCTGACGAGCAGTACTTC
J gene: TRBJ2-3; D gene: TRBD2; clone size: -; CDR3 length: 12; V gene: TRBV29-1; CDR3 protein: CSVWTSGNAQYF; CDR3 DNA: TGCAGCGTTTGGACTAGCGGGAATGCGCAGTATTTT
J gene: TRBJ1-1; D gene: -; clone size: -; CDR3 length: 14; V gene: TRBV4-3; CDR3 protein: CASSQDSWGSEAFF; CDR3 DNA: TGCGCCAGCAGCCAAGATAGTTGGGGGTCTGAAGCTTTCTTT
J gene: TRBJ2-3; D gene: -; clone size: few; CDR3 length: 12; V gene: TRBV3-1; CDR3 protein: CASSRRQGGQYF; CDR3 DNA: TGTGCCAGCAGCCGACGACAGGGAGGGCAGTATTTT
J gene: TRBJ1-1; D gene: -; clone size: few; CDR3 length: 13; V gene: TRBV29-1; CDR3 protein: CSVTQPGDTEAFF; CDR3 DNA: TGCAGCGTCACACAGCCTGGGGACACTGAAGCTTTCTTT
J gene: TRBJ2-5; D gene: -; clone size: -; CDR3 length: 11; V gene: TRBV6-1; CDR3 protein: CASSVLETQYF; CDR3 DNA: TGTGCCAGCAGTGTGTTGGAGACCCAGTACTTC
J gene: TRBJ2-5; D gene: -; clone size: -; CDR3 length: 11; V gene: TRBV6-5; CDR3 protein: CASSYWRSEYF; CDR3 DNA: TGTGCCAGCAGTTACTGGAGGTCGGAGTACTTC
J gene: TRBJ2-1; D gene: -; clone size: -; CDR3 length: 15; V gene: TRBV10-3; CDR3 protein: CAMATLNYERTGQFF; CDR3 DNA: TGTGCCATGGCGACTCTAAACTATGAACGAACCGGGCAGTTCTTC
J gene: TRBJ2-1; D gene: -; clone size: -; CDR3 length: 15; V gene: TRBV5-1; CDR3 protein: CASSAGESSYNEQFF; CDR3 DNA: TGCGCCAGCAGCGCCGGGGAGAGCTCCTACAATGAGCAGTTCTTC